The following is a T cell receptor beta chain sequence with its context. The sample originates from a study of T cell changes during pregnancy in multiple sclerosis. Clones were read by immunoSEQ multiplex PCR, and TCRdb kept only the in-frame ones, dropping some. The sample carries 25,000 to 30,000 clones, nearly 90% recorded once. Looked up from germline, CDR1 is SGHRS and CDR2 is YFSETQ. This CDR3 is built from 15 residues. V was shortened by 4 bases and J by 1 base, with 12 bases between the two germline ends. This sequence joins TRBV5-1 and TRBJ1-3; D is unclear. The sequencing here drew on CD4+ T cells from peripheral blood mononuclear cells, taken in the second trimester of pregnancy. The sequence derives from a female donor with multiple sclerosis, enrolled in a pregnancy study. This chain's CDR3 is CASSADGKSGNTIYF. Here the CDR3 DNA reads TGCGCCAGCAGCGCTGACGGGAAATCTGGAAACACCATATATTTT. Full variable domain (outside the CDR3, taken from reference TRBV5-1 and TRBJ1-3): KAGVTQTPRYLIKTRGQQVTLSCSPISGHRSVSWYQQTPGQGLQFLFEYFSETQRNKGNFPGRFSGRQFSNSRSEMNVSTLELGDSALYLCASSADGKSGNTIYFGEGSWLTVV.